The present T cell receptor (beta chain) was sequenced within a study of shared clonotypes between healthy human individuals. V was pared by 4 bases and J by 5 bases, with 11 bases between. The germline CDR1 and CDR2 sequences are SGHTA and FQGTGA. The CDR3 totals 13 residues. This clone was seen repeatedly, ten times or more. Assay: immunoSEQ multiplex PCR; the TCRdb copy retains only in-frame clones and omits some. The table has about 1 million clones, approximately 68% seen once. Sequenced: memory CD4+ T cells sorted from blood. Subset indicated: CD45RA-negative fraction. This rearrangement joins TRBV7-3 to TRBJ1-1; D is undetermined. The sequence was obtained from a man between 18 and 29 years old in good health. DNA of the CDR3: TGTGCCAGCAGCTCCGACCCTAGGACTGAAGCTTTCTTT. Translated, it gives CASSSDPRTEAFF. The whole variable domain, remainder taken from reference TRBV7-3 and TRBJ1-1, is GAGVSQTPSNKVTEKGKYVELRCDPISGHTALYWYRQSLGQGPEFLIYFQGTGAADDSGLPNDRFFAVRPEGSVSTLKIQRTERGDSAVYLCASSSDPRTEAFFGQGTRLTVV.